One T cell receptor beta chain is described in this entry. Libraries were prepared by immunoSEQ multiplex PCR; TCRdb keeps only in-frame clonotypes and omits some of them. The data hold roughly 1.4 million clones, with around 98.5% observed a single time. Trimming stripped 2 bases from V and 7 bases from J, with 20 bases between. The CDR3 covers 16 residues. Per the germline V gene, CDR1 is PRHDT and CDR2 is FYEKMQ (reference sequence). The data were taken from a study of shared clonotypes between healthy human individuals. The study separated CD4+ cells into CD45RA+ naive and CD45RA-negative memory subsets.

The rearrangement joins TRBV13 to TRBJ1-1, with D unclear. The sequenced material came from naive CD4+ T cells sorted from blood. The subset: CD45RA+ positively selected. The sequence came from a man younger than 40 in good health. The CDR3 sequence is CASSLRRRAAAREAFF. The CDR3 region has the DNA TGTGCCAGCAGCTTACGGAGGCGGGCTGCAGCACGTGAAGCTTTCTTT.